A selection of T cell receptor beta chains follows, all from one sample in a study of T cell repertoires in cytomegalovirus infection. For these receptors, no antigen is known. Using its own MiXCR run on the reads, TCRdb lists one record per CDR3 protein. Among some 940,000 distinct CDR3 sequences listed, approximately 31% were seen once. The sample consisted of cultured CD8+ T cells from PBMCs, taken from culture after CMV antigen stimulation. The receptors were gathered from a human donor in good health (CMV status not recorded). Some clones in this sample may be carry-over from other donors' samples. The CDR3 runs from the conserved cysteine through the conserved F or W. D genes are given only for firm matches. The size entry is marked missing in some rows and otherwise reads once, few, many or a size class.

>TRBD1|TRBV28|TRBJ2-3|NA
TGTGCCAGCAGCCGGGACAGTTACACAGATACGCATTATTTT
CASSRDSYTDTHYF
>TRBD1|TRBV5-6|TRBJ1-2|once
TGTGCCAGCAGCTGGGGTGACAGGGTCTATGGCTACACCTTC
CASSWGDRVYGYTF
>NA|TRBV11-2|TRBJ1-1|NA
TGTGCCAGCAGCTATCAGGGAATCATGAACACTGAAGCTTTCTTT
CASSYQGIMNTEAFF
>TRBD2|TRBV7-2|TRBJ2-1|NA
TGTGCCAGCAGCGGAGCGGGGGCCCCCGTGGAGCAGTTCTTC
CASSGAGAPVEQFF
>TRBD1|TRBV6-2/TRBV6-3|TRBJ1-1|NA
TGTGCCAGCAGTTACTTCCGGGACAGGGCTAACACTGAATCTTTCTTT
CASSYFRDRANTESFF
>TRBD1|TRBV29-1|TRBJ2-6|NA
TGCAGCGTTGACGGACAGGGGGCGAGCGGGGCCAACGTCCTGACTTTC
CSVDGQGASGANVLTF
>NA|TRBV4-1|TRBJ1-2|few
TGCGCCAGCAGCCAAGTGGACGGACCTAACTATGGCTACACCTTC
CASSQVDGPNYGYTF
>TRBD2|TRBV7-9|TRBJ2-1|few
TGTGCCAGCAGCTTATCGGTGGGACTAGCGGGCAATGAGCAGTTCTTC
CASSLSVGLAGNEQFF
>NA|TRBV5-6|TRBJ1-1|NA
TGTGCCAGCAGCCTGGGGGGTATGAGGTATACTGAAGCTTTCTTT
CASSLGGMRYTEAFF
>TRBD1|TRBV12-3/TRBV12-4|TRBJ1-1|NA
TGTGCCAGCAGTTTATTTGAGGGACAGGGTGGCGCTTTCTTT
CASSLFEGQGGAFF
>TRBD2|TRBV20-1|TRBJ2-2|few
TGCAGTGCTAGAGATCTTAGCGGGGAGGGGGAGCTGTTTTTT
CSARDLSGEGELFF
>NA|TRBV15|TRBJ2-3|few
TGTGCCACCAGCCGGACAGCTTCAGATACGCAGTATTTT
CATSRTASDTQYF
>NA|TRBV15|TRBJ2-1|NA
TGTGCCACCAGCAGAGAAGGCCCAGGGTGGTCCTACAATGAGCAGTTCTTC
CATSREGPGWSYNEQFF
>NA|TRBV6-1|TRBJ1-5|many
TGTGCCAGCAGTGACAGGGATAGCAATCAGCCCCAGCATTTT
CASSDRDSNQPQHF
>NA|TRBV6-5|TRBJ2-2|NA
TGTGCCAGCAGTCCTTCGGGGAGCTGGCGCGAGGAGCTGTTTTTT
CASSPSGSWREELFF
>NA|TRBV7-9|TRBJ2-1|few
TGTGCCAGCAGCTTCCCCCCGGTGGGTTCCTACAATGAGCAGTTCTTC
CASSFPPVGSYNEQFF
>TRBD1|TRBV6-6|TRBJ1-1|NA
TGTGCCAGCATTACTCGGACAGGGAGCCAGCAAGCTTTCTTT
CASITRTGSQQAFF
>NA|TRBV7-8|TRBJ1-4|few
TGTGCCAGCAGCACCACAGGGACCACTAATGAAAAACTGTTTTTT
CASSTTGTTNEKLFF
>NA|TRBV29-1|TRBJ2-2|few
TGCAGCGTTCTGGCCTCCGGGGAGCTGTTTTTT
CSVLASGELFF
>NA|TRBV28|TRBJ1-6|NA
TGTGCCAGCAGTTCCCCCCTCACGTTAGGGGATAATTCACCCCTCCACTTT
CASSSPLTLGDNSPLHF
>TRBD1|TRBV27|TRBJ1-5|NA
TGTGCCAGCAGACCTGGACAGGGTCGGCCCCAGCATTTT
CASRPGQGRPQHF
>NA|TRBV7-6|TRBJ1-5|few
TGTGCCAGCAGTTTTCAGGGATCTCAGCCCCAGCATTTT
CASSFQGSQPQHF
>TRBD2|TRBV27|TRBJ2-3|NA
TGTGCCAGCAGTACCTACTCTCTAGCGGGACACACAGATACGCAGTATTTT
CASSTYSLAGHTDTQYF
>TRBD1|TRBV6-2/TRBV6-3|TRBJ1-2|few
TGTGCCAGCAGTGACGGGACAGGGTTCATTATCTATGGCTACACCTTC
CASSDGTGFIIYGYTF
>NA|TRBV29-1|TRBJ2-1|NA
TGCAGCGTTGGGGGGGATGGTGAGCAGTTCTTC
CSVGGDGEQFF